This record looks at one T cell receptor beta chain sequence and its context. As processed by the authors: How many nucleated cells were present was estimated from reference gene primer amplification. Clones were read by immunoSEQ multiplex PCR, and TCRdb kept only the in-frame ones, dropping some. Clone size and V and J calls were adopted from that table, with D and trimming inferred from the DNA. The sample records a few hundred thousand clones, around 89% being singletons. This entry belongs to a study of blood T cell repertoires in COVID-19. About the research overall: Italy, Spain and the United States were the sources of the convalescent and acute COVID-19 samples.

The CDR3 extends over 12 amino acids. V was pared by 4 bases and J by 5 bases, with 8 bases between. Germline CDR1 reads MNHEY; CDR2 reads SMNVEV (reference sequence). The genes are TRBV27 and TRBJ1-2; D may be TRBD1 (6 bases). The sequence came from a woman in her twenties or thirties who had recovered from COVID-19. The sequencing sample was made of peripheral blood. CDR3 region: CASSSGEYGYTF. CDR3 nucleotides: TGTGCCAGCAGTTCAGGGGAATATGGCTACACCTTC.